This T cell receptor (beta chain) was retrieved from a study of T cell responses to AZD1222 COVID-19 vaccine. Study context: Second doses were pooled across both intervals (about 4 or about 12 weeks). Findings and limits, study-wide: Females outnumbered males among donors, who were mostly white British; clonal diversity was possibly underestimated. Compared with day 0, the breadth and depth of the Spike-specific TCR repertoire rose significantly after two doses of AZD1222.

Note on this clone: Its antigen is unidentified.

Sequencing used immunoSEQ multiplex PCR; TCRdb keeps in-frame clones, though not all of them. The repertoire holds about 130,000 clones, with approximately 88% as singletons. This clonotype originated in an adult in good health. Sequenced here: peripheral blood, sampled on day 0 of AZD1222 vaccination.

The CDR3 protein is CAWMGQQGLAKNIQYF. In DNA form, the CDR3 reads TGTGCCTGGATGGGGCAGCAGGGTTTAGCCAAAAACATTCAGTACTTC. J is TRBJ2-4 and V is TRBV30; weak D call: TRBD1 (5 bases). Germline values: CDR1 GTSNPN, CDR2 SVGIG (reference sequence). V was pared by 4 bases and J by 0 bases, with 16 bases between. The length of the CDR3 is 16 residues.